This TCR beta chain was recorded in a study of shared clonotypes between healthy human individuals. Template for every sorted-subset replicate PCR totaled approximately 0.2 ug DNA, roughly 30,000 T cell genomes. The method was immunoSEQ multiplex PCR; TCRdb's version includes in-frame clones alone and lacks a portion of them. The table has 640,000 or so clones, roughly 70% seen once. Sequencing input: memory CD4+ T cells sorted from blood. Specified subset: CD45RA-negative fraction. This receptor was identified in a woman under 40 in good health.

The CDR3 DNA is TGTGCCAGCAGTGAAACAGGCTACAATGAGCAGTTCTTC. Translating it yields CASSETGYNEQFF. The chain uses TRBV2 and TRBJ2-1; D is perhaps TRBD1 (5 bases). Germline V gene data show CDR1 as SNHLY and CDR2 as FYNNEI. The CDR3 is 13 amino acids. Trimming pared 2 bases from V and 3 bases from J, leaving 5 bases between. The full variable domain, rest sourced from reference TRBV2 and TRBJ2-1, is EPEVTQTPSHQVTQMGQEVILRCVPISNHLYFYWYRQILGQKVEFLVSFYNNEISEKSEIFDDQFSVERPDGSNFTLKIRSTKLEDSAMYFCASSETGYNEQFFGPGTRLTVL.